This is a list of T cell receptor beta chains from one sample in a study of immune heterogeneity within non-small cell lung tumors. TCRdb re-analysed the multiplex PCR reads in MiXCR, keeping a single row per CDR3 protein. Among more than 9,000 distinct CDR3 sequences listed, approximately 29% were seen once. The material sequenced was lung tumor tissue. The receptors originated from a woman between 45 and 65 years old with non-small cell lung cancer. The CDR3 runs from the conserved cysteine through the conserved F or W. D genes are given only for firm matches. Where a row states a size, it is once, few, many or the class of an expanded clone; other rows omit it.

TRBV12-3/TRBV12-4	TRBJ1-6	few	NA	CASSLNMKPLHF	TGTGCCAGCAGTTTAAACATGAAACCCCTCCACTTT
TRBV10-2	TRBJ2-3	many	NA	CASTDSALDTQYF	TGCGCCAGCACCGATAGCGCCTTGGATACGCAGTATTTT
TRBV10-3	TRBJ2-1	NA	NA	CAISESGRTSGQSSYNEQFF	TGTGCCATCAGTGAGTCGGGGAGGACTTCAGGTCAAAGCTCCTACAATGAGCAGTTCTTC
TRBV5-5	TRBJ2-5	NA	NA	CASSLAGSAQETQYF	TGTGCCAGCAGCTTGGCCGGTAGCGCCCAAGAGACCCAGTACTTC
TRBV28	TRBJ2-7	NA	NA	CASSRDSPSYEQYF	TGTGCCAGCAGTCGCGACAGCCCCTCCTACGAGCAGTACTTC
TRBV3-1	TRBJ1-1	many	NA	CASSQGLDTEAFF	TGTGCCAGCAGCCAGGGATTGGACACTGAAGCTTTCTTT
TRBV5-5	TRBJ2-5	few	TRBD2	CASSSMTSGLEETQYF	TGTGCCAGCAGCTCGATGACTAGCGGGCTTGAAGAGACCCAGTACTTC
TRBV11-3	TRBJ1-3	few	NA	CAISPSRGGNTIYF	TGTGCCATCAGCCCGTCCCGCGGTGGAAACACCATATATTTT
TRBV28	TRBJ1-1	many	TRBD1	CASRQGTGNTEAFF	TGTGCCAGCAGACAAGGGACAGGGAACACTGAAGCTTTCTTT
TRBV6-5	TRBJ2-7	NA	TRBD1	CASSYLGQTHEQYF	TGTGCCAGCAGTTACCTGGGACAGACCCACGAGCAGTACTTC
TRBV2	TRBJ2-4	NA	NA	CASSEGSGISIQYF	TGTGCCAGCAGTGAAGGTTCAGGGATCAGCATTCAGTACTTC
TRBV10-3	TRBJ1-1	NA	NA	CATRGGEGYTEAFF	TGTGCCACCCGCGGAGGGGAGGGGTACACTGAAGCTTTCTTT
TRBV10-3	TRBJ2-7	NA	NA	CAIGEGVAVLGYEQYF	TGTGCCATCGGTGAAGGGGTCGCCGTCCTTGGCTACGAGCAGTACTTC
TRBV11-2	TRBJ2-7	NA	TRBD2	CASSLGRGGLVYEQYF	TGTGCCAGCAGCTTAGGACGTGGGGGACTAGTATACGAGCAGTACTTC
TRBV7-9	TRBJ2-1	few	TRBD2	CASSLAGGPSEQFF	TGTGCCAGCAGCTTAGCGGGAGGGCCCAGTGAGCAGTTCTTC
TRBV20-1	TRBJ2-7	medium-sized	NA	CSAPGGGSGLYEQYF	TGCAGTGCTCCAGGGGGTGGTAGCGGTCTCTACGAGCAGTACTTC
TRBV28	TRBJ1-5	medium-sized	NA	CASSLSSFSNQPQHF	TGTGCCAGCAGTTTAAGCTCTTTTAGCAATCAGCCCCAGCATTTT
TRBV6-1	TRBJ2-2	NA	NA	CASSPEGVGELFF	TGTGCCAGCAGCCCGGAGGGGGTCGGGGAGCTGTTTTTT
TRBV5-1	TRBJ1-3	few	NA	CASSLYSGGVGNTIYF	TGCGCCAGCAGCCTATACTCGGGAGGGGTTGGAAACACCATATATTTT
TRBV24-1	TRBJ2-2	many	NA	CATSDFTGELFF	TGTGCCACCAGTGATTTCACCGGGGAGCTGTTTTTT
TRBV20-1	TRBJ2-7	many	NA	CSARRGPPLDEQYF	TGCAGTGCTAGAAGAGGACCCCCGTTGGACGAGCAGTACTTC
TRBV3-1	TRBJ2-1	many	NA	CASSLGVTGGQGNEQFF	TGTGCCAGCAGCCTTGGCGTTACCGGGGGGCAAGGTAATGAGCAGTTCTTC
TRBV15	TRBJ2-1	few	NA	CATSRGQVPEQFF	TGTGCCACCAGCAGAGGGCAGGTCCCTGAGCAGTTCTTC
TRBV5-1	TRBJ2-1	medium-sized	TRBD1	CASSLEQGARSDEQFF	TGCGCCAGCAGCTTGGAGCAGGGGGCCCGATCCGATGAGCAGTTCTTC
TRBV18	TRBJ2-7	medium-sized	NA	CASSIEGTINEQYF	TGTGCCAGCTCCATAGAGGGGACAATTAACGAGCAGTACTTC
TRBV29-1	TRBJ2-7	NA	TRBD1	CSALRGPGEQYF	TGCAGCGCTCTCAGGGGGCCCGGGGAGCAGTACTTC
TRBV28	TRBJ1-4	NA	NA	CASSLEPTDEKLFF	TGTGCCAGCAGCTTAGAACCAACCGATGAAAAACTGTTTTTT
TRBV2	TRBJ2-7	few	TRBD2	CASQRAGGLSYEQYF	TGTGCCAGCCAACGGGCGGGGGGCCTCTCCTACGAGCAGTACTTC
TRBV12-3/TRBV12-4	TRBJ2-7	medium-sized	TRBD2	CASQETSGRIEQYF	TGTGCCAGCCAGGAGACTAGCGGGAGAATCGAGCAGTACTTC
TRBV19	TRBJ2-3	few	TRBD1	CASSLIRTGGSDTQYF	TGTGCCAGTAGTCTCATTCGGACAGGGGGCTCAGATACGCAGTATTTT
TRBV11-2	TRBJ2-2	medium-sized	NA	CASSLPPRQVNTGELFF	TGTGCCAGCAGCCTGCCACCCAGACAGGTTAACACCGGGGAGCTGTTTTTT
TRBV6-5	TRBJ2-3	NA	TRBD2	CASSYPTTSGSTDTQYF	TGTGCCAGCAGTTACCCCACTACTAGCGGAAGCACAGATACGCAGTATTTT
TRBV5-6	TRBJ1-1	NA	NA	CSSSFEGAEAFF	TGTTCCAGCAGCTTTGAGGGAGCTGAAGCTTTCTTT
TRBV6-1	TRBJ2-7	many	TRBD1	CASTLDREYEQYF	TGTGCCAGCACTTTGGACAGGGAATACGAGCAGTACTTC
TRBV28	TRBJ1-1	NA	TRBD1	CASSLPGQGGPEAFF	TGTGCCAGCAGTTTACCGGGACAGGGAGGCCCTGAAGCTTTCTTT
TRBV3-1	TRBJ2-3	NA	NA	CASSPLQSDTQYF	TGTGCCAGCAGCCCCCTACAATCAGATACGCAGTATTTT
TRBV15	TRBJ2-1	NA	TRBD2	CATSSPGLFYNEQFF	TGTGCCACTAGCAGCCCGGGACTATTCTACAATGAGCAGTTCTTC
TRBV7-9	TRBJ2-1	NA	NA	CASSGLEAYNEQFF	TGTGCCAGCAGTGGTCTAGAGGCCTACAATGAGCAGTTCTTC
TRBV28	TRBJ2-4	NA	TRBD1	CASSPYPGQSMNIQYF	TGTGCCAGCAGCCCGTATCCGGGACAGAGTATGAACATTCAGTACTTC
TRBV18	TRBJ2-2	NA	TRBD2	CASSLAGRSSGELFF	TGTGCCAGCTCACTGGCAGGGAGGTCGAGCGGGGAGCTTTTTTTT
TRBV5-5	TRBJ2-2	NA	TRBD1	CASSQARDSASTGELFF	TGTGCCAGCAGCCAGGCCCGGGACAGTGCATCCACCGGGGAGCTGTTTTTT
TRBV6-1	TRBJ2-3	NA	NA	CSSSEAGRVSFRDTQYF	TGTTCCAGCAGTGAAGCGGGCCGGGTATCATTCCGGGATACGCAGTATTTT
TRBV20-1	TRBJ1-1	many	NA	CSARQIQGNTEAFF	TGCAGTGCTAGGCAAATACAGGGGAACACTGAAGCTTTCTTT
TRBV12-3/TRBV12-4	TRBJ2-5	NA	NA	CASSPSREETQYF	TGTGCCAGCAGTCCGAGCAGGGAAGAGACCCAGTACTTC
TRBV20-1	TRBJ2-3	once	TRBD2	CSADLGAGGPSDTQYF	TGCAGTGCTGACCTCGGGGCGGGAGGGCCGTCAGATACGCAGTATTTT
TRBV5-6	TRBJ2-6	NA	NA	CASSSPGARANSGANVLTF	TGTGCCAGCAGCTCACCAGGGGCGAGAGCCAACTCTGGGGCCAACGTCCTGACTTTC
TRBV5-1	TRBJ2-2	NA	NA	CASSLVGANTGEPFF	TGCGCCAGCAGCTTGGTTGGGGCGAACACCGGGGAGCCGTTTTTT
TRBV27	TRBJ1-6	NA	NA	CASSGQSYSPLHF	TGTGCCAGCAGTGGCCAGTCTTATTCACCCCTCCACTTT
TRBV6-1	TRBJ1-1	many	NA	CASSSSRRLKYAEAFF	TGTGCCAGCAGTTCTTCAAGGAGGTTAAAATACGCTGAAGCTTTCTTT
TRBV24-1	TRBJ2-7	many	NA	CATSEGGPSYEQYF	TGTGCCACCAGTGAGGGTGGCCCGTCCTACGAGCAGTACTTC
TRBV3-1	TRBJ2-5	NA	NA	CASSPPTDRETQYF	TGTGCCAGCAGCCCCCCTACCGACCGGGAGACTCAGTACTTC
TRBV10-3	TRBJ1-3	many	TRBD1	CAISDQGQGNRNTIYF	TGTGCCATCAGTGACCAGGGACAGGGGAACAGAAACACCATATATTTT
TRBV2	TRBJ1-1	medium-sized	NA	CASSPDGLNTEAFF	TGTGCCAGCAGTCCGGACGGCTTGAACACTGAAGCTTTCTTT
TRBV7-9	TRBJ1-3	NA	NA	CASSLGPQGSGNTIYF	TGTGCCAGCAGCTTAGGTCCCCAAGGGTCTGGAAACACCATATATTTT